The T cell receptor (beta chain) under discussion was sequenced for a study of blood T cell repertoires in COVID-19 (dated by TCRdb to 2018 to 2021). Background for the entire study: Collaborator samples came from the United States, Italy and Spain and covered acute and convalescent phases of COVID-19. The repertoires were released in a freely available public database intended as a resource for research on the immune response to SARS-CoV-2. The sample metadata nearly always contained a de-identified subject ID, COVID-19 status, age in years and sex. The samples were drawn from the first 160 participants of the ongoing ImmuneRACE study and from 1,254 subjects provided by 6 global collaborators. Deeply sampled blood TCRbeta repertoires from subjects exposed to, actively infected with, or recovered from COVID-19 were included in the dataset. HLA class I and class II types, where available, came from metadata supplied by the sample provider rather than from assay-based typing. The prospective study material was composed of cDNA or gDNA derived from T cells, B-cell-depleted T cells, or PBMCs.

From its cysteine to its phenylalanine, the CDR3 spans 14 amino acids. Only CDR3 DNA is held: 42 bases, read in frame from base 1. V was cut back by 0 bases and J by 8 bases, leaving a gap of 12 bases between them. The germline V gene sets CDR1 to SGHDT and CDR2 to YYEEEE. Results the study describes overall, beyond this receptor: Clinical and demographic metadata were provided uncurated, with the amount varying by source and participant.

About this clone itself: The antigen it recognizes is unknown. Per-base qualities were not stored, and no clone one base away is much larger.

Whole blood was collected in K2EDTA tubes by collaborating institutions according to the institutions' own protocols. Collaborator samples were shipped for TCRbeta analysis as frozen whole blood, isolated PBMCs, or DNA extracted from either sample type. The immunoSEQ Assay, a bias-controlled multiplex PCR, was used to amplify TCRbeta CDR3 regions from genomic DNA. In the original analysis: Within the assay, amplification of reference gene primers was used to estimate how many nucleated cells each sample contained. To quantify the absolute abundance of each unique TCRbeta CDR3 rearrangement, sequence reads were collapsed and filtered. For each sample, productive Simpson clonality was calculated as the square root of Simpson's diversity index across productive rearrangements. TCRdb retrieved this table from immuneACCESS and kept in-frame rearrangements only. Not all clones are present; in checked studies, unresolved V genes account for under half, and no reason is known for the remainder. V and J calls and clone size are copied from that table; D and trimming were computed from the DNA. This sample comprises some 120,000 clones, over 80% of them detected only once. Less than 2% of the sample lies in the top ten.

The source material was peripheral blood. This chain joins TRBV5-6 to TRBJ2-1, with the D gene too uncertain to name. The sequence came from a man in his 70s with acute or convalescent COVID-19. The DNA sequence is given as TGTGCCAGCAGCTTGGGGCAGGTCTGGGATGAGCAGTTCTTC. Its protein is CASSLGQVWDEQFF. With the rest looked up from the reference TRBV5-6 and TRBJ2-1 genes rather than sequenced, the full variable domain is DAGVTQSPTHLIKTRGQQVTLRCSPKSGHDTVSWYQQALGQGPQFIFQYYEEEERQRGNFPDRFSGHQFPNYSSELNVNALLLGDSALYLCASSLGQVWDEQFFGPGTRLTVL.